The next 26 T cell receptor beta chains were all read from a single sample in a study of post-analysis software for immune sequencing data. Points from the study as a whole: The five TRBV segments detected at higher frequency in patients than in controls included TRBV5-6, TRBV5-1 and TRBV20-1.

These receptors are not linked to any known antigen. Prepared TCR beta cDNA libraries contained unique molecular identifiers. TCRdb reprocessed the PCR reads with MiXCR, giving one entry per CDR3 protein. The table records 170,000 or so distinct CDR3 sequences, about 29% of them present only once. The sequencing sample was made of blood. These receptors came from a girl between 10 and 17 years old with multiple sclerosis.

There are a few counts of this clonotype. J is TRBJ1-1 and V is TRBV4-1, with D perhaps matching TRBD1 (5 bases). There are 15 residues in the CDR3. Trimming removed 0 bases from V and 7 bases from J, with 15 bases in between. Germline CDR1 reads MGHRA; CDR2 reads YSYEKL. The CDR3 bases are TGCGCCAGCAGCCAAGAGAAGATGAGTAGGGGTGAAGCTTTCTTT. Translated, it gives CASSQEKMSRGEAFF.

At least ten counts were recorded for this clonotype. This sequence joins TRBV30 and TRBJ1-2; 7 bases agree with TRBD1. The germline V gene has CDR1 GTSNPN and CDR2 SVGIG (reference sequence). V lost 3 bases to trimming and J lost 5 bases; unmatched junction nucleotides: 6. This CDR3 is built from 13 residues. The CDR3 region has the DNA TGTGCCTGGAGCGGGGACAGAGAGTATGGCTACACCTTC. Translating it yields CAWSGDREYGYTF.

The gene calls are TRBV12-3 or TRBV12-4 and TRBJ2-1, with D perhaps TRBD2 (6 bases). This CDR3 spans 14 amino acids. Trimming cost V 7 bases and J 4 bases, with 14 bases left between them. The CDR3 loop reads CASKGLAKYNEQFF. The CDR3 coding sequence is TGTGCCAGCAAGGGTCTAGCGAAATACAATGAGCAGTTCTTC.

The CDR3 is CASSDGTSGNEQFF. For the CDR3, the DNA is TGTGCCAGCAGTGACGGGACTAGCGGCAATGAGCAGTTCTTC. V gene TRBV6-4 combines with J gene TRBJ2-1, with 11 bases that match TRBD2. V lost 2 bases, J lost 6 bases, and 0 bases stayed unmatched. There are 14 residues in the CDR3. Per the germline V gene, CDR1 is MRHNA and CDR2 is SNTAGT.

The V gene is TRBV6-2 or TRBV6-3, the J gene TRBJ2-1; D gene ambiguous. Germline values: CDR1 MNHEY, CDR2 SVGEGT. The V and J ends lost 7 bases and 9 bases respectively, with 16 bases between them. The CDR3 has 13 amino acids. Here the CDR3 DNA reads TGTGCCAGCATTAGGGCAGTCCCCGGTGAGCAGTTCTTC. Translation gives CASIRAVPGEQFF.

This chain joins TRBV5-1 and TRBJ2-5; D is unclear. The end of the DNA aligns better with TRBJ2-7, so the J call may be wrong. The CDR3 extends over 15 amino acids. Germline-derived CDR1 and CDR2 are SGHRS and YFSETQ. The CDR3 sequence is CASSLESARAYEQYF. The DNA for the CDR3 is TGCGCCAGCAGCTTGGAGAGCGCAAGGGCGTACGAGCAGTACTTC.

This clonotype was picked up a small number of times. The chain has TRBV14 and TRBJ2-7, with D possibly being TRBD2 (6 bases). Between the trimmed V and J ends, which lost 1 base and 7 bases, there was a span of 17 bases. Germline V CDR1 and CDR2: SGHDN, FVKESK. This CDR3 has 15 residues. In DNA form, the CDR3 reads TGTGCCAGCAGCCAAGCACACGGGGGTTTTGTTGAGCAGTACTTC. Translated: CASSQAHGGFVEQYF.

This clonotype was detected ten times or more. Here the CDR3 reads CATSSERGQPNGYTF. In nucleotides, the CDR3 is TGTGCCACCAGCAGCGAACGGGGACAGCCTAATGGCTACACCTTC. This chain uses TRBV15 with TRBJ1-2, with 7 positions matching TRBD1. J lost 6 bases, V lost 3 bases, and 10 bases had no gene match. Germline lookup yields CDR1 LNHNV and CDR2 YYDKDF (reference sequence). This CDR3 is built from 15 residues.

This sequence joins TRBV5-1 and TRBJ2-7, with D possibly being TRBD1 or TRBD2 (5 bases each). V was clipped by 0 bases and J by 6 bases, with 13 bases between them. CDR3 size: 14 residues. The germline gives CDR1 SGHRS, CDR2 YFSETQ. CDR3 in amino acids: CASSLDRGEGEQYF. Here the CDR3 DNA reads TGCGCCAGCAGCTTGGATAGGGGAGAAGGCGAGCAGTACTTC.

The V gene is TRBV10-3, the J gene TRBJ2-5, with 7 bases that match TRBD2. Germline V lookup: CDR1 ENHRY, CDR2 SYGVKD. The CDR3 is made up of 17 amino acids. The trim removed 2 bases at V and 4 bases at J, leaving 13 bases unmatched. In DNA form, the CDR3 reads TGTGCCATCAGTGAGGTGAATGCGGGAGCGTTGGGAGAGACCCAGTACTTC. This translates into CAISEVNAGALGETQYF.

This clonotype was seen ten or more times. J is TRBJ2-5 and V is TRBV20-1; 7 positions agree with TRBD2. Germline V gene sequence: CDR1 DFQATT, CDR2 SNEGSKA (reference sequence). V trimming: 8 bases; J trimming: 3 bases; junction bases outside the gene matches: 9. The CDR3 extends over 13 amino acids. In DNA form, the CDR3 reads TGCAGTCCCACCGGGACTACTGAAGAGACCCAGTACTTC. Protein sequence: CSPTGTTEETQYF.

There are many counts of this clonotype. The rearrangement links TRBV10-2 to TRBJ2-4; 7 positions agree with TRBD2. The assigned J gene may be wrong: the sequence end matches TRBJ2-7 better. Germline lookup yields CDR1 WSHSY and CDR2 SAAADI. The CDR3 consists of 13 residues. DNA for the CDR3: TGCGCCAGCAGCCAGGGAGGGAGCCACGAGCAGTACTTC. As protein: CASSQGGSHEQYF.

A word on this clonotype: Since a much larger clone is just one base distant, this may be a read error. This chain connects TRBV12-3 or TRBV12-4 to TRBJ2-1, with D hard to call. CDR3 length: 13 amino acids. V was shortened by 2 bases and J by 13 bases, with 15 bases between the two germline ends. CDR3 loop: CASSLLDPETQFF. Here the CDR3 DNA reads TGTGCCAGCAGTTTACTAGATCCGGAGACCCAGTTCTTC.

This clonotype was detected ten times or more. The gene calls are TRBV5-1 and TRBJ2-5; 10 nucleotides match TRBD2. The J call is doubtful: the DNA matches TRBJ2-7 better. This CDR3 has 15 amino acids. Germline loops: CDR1 SGHRS, CDR2 YFSETQ. CDR3 region: CASSGTLAGEGEQYF. The CDR3 DNA reads as TGCGCCAGCAGCGGTACCCTAGCGGGAGAAGGCGAGCAGTACTTC.

This clonotype was picked up one time. This chain links TRBV27 with TRBJ2-7; D may be TRBD2 (5 bases). The CDR3 totals 15 residues. The V end lost 6 bases, the J end lost 5 bases, and 20 bases lay between the germline ends. CDR1 and CDR2 (germline): MNHEY, SMNVEV (reference sequence). CDR3 DNA: TGTGCCAGCAGACTTGGACTGAACGATCTCGACGAGCAGTACTTC. Its translation is CASRLGLNDLDEQYF.

CDR3 coding DNA: TGCGCCAGCCATAACCCGGGGGAAAGTTGTAACGAGCAGTACTTC. It is translated as CASHNPGESCNEQYF. J is TRBJ2-4 and V is TRBV5-1; weak D call: TRBD2 (6 bases). The J call may be faulty, since TRBJ2-7 better matches the DNA end. The CDR3 consists of 15 residues. Germline-derived CDR1 and CDR2 are SGHRS and YFSETQ.

Worth noting for this clonotype: This clone may be a read error of a much larger clone one base away. The J gene is TRBJ2-5, the V gene TRBV7-7; the match to TRBD2 covers 12 bases. The CDR3 runs to 15 residues. From germline, CDR1 is SSHAT and CDR2 FNYEAQ (reference sequence). The chain's CDR3 is CASSILAGGLNEQYF. CDR3 DNA sequence: TGTGCTAGCAGCATACTAGCGGGAGGCCTAAATGAGCAGTACTTC.

This clonotype was observed a few times. The chain is built from TRBV10-3 and TRBJ2-3, with D perhaps TRBD1 (5 bases). The CDR3 is 12 residues long. Germline-derived CDR1 and CDR2 are ENHRY and SYGVKD. Between the trimmed V and J ends, which lost 7 bases and 1 base, there was a span of 6 bases. The CDR3 is CAIKGGTDTQYF. DNA of the CDR3: TGTGCCATCAAAGGGGGCACAGATACGCAGTATTTT.

This chain connects TRBV20-1 to TRBJ2-1; D perhaps matches TRBD2 (6 bases). TRBJ2-7 matches the DNA end more closely, so the J call is doubtful. The CDR3 extends over 16 amino acids. In germline, CDR1 is DFQATT, CDR2 SNEGSKA (reference sequence). Here the CDR3 DNA reads TGCAGTGCTAGAAATCCTCAGGCGGGACCCCACAATGAGCAGTACTTC. Protein product: CSARNPQAGPHNEQYF.

Remarks on this clonotype: This sequence may be a read error, since a much larger clone differs from it by one base. The V call is TRBV6-6, the J call TRBJ2-7; no clear D gene. Trimming left V 11 bases short and J 2 bases short, with 19 bases between. The CDR3 sequence is 14 residues long. Germline loops: CDR1 MNHNY, CDR2 SVGAGI (reference sequence). CDR3 region: CAGTSPAVAYEQYF. CDR3 bases: TGTGCCGGCACCTCCCCGGCGGTTGCCTACGAGCAGTACTTC.

Notes on this clonotype: A much larger clone is a single base away; this may be a read error. The V and J genes are TRBV28 and TRBJ2-1, with 13 bases that match TRBD2. The CDR3 contains 17 residues. V lost 10 bases to trimming and J lost 7 bases; unmatched junction nucleotides: 16. CDR1 is MDHEN, CDR2 SYDVKM, per germline. The CDR3 spells CANGIPELAGGSNEQFF. The CDR3 nucleotides read TGTGCCAACGGAATCCCGGAACTAGCGGGGGGGAGTAATGAGCAGTTCTTC.

In its sample, this clonotype was seen a few times. V is TRBV18 and J is TRBJ2-6; tentative D call: TRBD1 (6 bases). In germline, CDR1 is KGHSH, CDR2 LQKENI. The CDR3 is made up of 19 amino acids. V was shortened by 1 base and J by 0 bases, with 16 bases between the two germline ends. CDR3 loop: CASSPRLDRNLSGANVLTF. CDR3 DNA sequence: TGTGCCAGCTCACCACGGTTAGACAGGAACCTCTCTGGGGCCAACGTCCTGACTTTC.

The chain couples TRBV5-1 to TRBJ2-5, with D possibly TRBD1 on 5 matching bases. Germline V lookup: CDR1 SGHRS, CDR2 YFSETQ. The CDR3 loop spans 13 amino acids. V shed 0 bases and J shed 5 bases, with 8 bases lying between them. CDR3 bases: TGCGCCAGCAGCTTGGGACAGATGGAGACCCAGTACTTC. It yields the protein CASSLGQMETQYF.

This clonotype was counted many times. In DNA, the CDR3 is TGCGCCAGCAGCTTGGTGCCCTACAATGAGCAGTTCTTC. The encoded protein is CASSLVPYNEQFF. V usage is TRBV5-1 and J usage is TRBJ2-1; D uncertain. Germline V gives CDR1 SGHRS, CDR2 YFSETQ. Trimming took off 0 bases at V and 2 bases at J, with 3 bases between the two ends. There are 13 residues in the CDR3.

V usage is TRBV9 and J usage is TRBJ2-3; no clear D gene. V lost 0 bases, J lost 2 bases, and 13 bases lay in between. The germline V gene has CDR1 SGDLS and CDR2 YYNGEE. This CDR3 contains 16 residues. The CDR3 region has the DNA TGTGCCAGCAGCGTAGGTTTTTCGGAGTACACAGATACGCAGTATTTT. Translated, it gives CASSVGFSEYTDTQYF.

Ten or more counts support this clonotype. The V gene is TRBV7-2, the J gene TRBJ2-7, with TRBD2 identical over 10 bases. The ends lost 5 bases at V and 3 bases at J; junction bases unmatched: 10. The germline CDR1 and CDR2 sequences are SGHTA and FQGNSA. The CDR3 spans 16 residues. CDR3 sequence: CASSIKPSGSSYEQYF. As DNA, the CDR3 is TGTGCCAGCAGCATAAAGCCTAGCGGGAGTAGCTACGAGCAGTACTTC.